The clone carrying this TCR beta chain has just a few counts. Trimming left V 0 bases short and J 6 bases short, with 17 bases between. This CDR3 is built from 16 residues. Germline-derived CDR1 and CDR2 are DFQATT and SNEGSKA (reference sequence). This entry comes from a study of response to subunit inactivated influenza vaccine. A single record per CDR3 protein comes from TCRdb applying MiXCR to the RT-PCR reads. The sample records about 650,000 distinct CDR3 sequences, about a sixth being singletons. V is TRBV20-1 and J is TRBJ2-2; perhaps TRBD1 as D (6 bases). This material consisted of PBMCs from blood, taken 11 to 12 days after vaccination. This sequence originates from a man aged 45 to 65 who received an inactivated influenza vaccine. The CDR3 reads CSARDWDKQGAGELFF. CDR3 coding DNA: TGCAGTGCTAGAGATTGGGACAAACAAGGGGCCGGGGAGCTGTTTTTT.